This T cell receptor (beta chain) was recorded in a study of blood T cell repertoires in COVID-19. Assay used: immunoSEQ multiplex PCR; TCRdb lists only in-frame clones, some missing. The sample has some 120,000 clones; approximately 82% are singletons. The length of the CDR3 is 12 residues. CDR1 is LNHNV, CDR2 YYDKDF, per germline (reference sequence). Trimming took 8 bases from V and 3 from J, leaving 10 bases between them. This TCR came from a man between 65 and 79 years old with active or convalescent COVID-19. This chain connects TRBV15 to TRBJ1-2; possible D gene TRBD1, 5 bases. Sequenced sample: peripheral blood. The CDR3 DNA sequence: TGTGCCACCGGGTTCAGGGACTATGGCTACACCTTC. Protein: CATGFRDYGYTF.